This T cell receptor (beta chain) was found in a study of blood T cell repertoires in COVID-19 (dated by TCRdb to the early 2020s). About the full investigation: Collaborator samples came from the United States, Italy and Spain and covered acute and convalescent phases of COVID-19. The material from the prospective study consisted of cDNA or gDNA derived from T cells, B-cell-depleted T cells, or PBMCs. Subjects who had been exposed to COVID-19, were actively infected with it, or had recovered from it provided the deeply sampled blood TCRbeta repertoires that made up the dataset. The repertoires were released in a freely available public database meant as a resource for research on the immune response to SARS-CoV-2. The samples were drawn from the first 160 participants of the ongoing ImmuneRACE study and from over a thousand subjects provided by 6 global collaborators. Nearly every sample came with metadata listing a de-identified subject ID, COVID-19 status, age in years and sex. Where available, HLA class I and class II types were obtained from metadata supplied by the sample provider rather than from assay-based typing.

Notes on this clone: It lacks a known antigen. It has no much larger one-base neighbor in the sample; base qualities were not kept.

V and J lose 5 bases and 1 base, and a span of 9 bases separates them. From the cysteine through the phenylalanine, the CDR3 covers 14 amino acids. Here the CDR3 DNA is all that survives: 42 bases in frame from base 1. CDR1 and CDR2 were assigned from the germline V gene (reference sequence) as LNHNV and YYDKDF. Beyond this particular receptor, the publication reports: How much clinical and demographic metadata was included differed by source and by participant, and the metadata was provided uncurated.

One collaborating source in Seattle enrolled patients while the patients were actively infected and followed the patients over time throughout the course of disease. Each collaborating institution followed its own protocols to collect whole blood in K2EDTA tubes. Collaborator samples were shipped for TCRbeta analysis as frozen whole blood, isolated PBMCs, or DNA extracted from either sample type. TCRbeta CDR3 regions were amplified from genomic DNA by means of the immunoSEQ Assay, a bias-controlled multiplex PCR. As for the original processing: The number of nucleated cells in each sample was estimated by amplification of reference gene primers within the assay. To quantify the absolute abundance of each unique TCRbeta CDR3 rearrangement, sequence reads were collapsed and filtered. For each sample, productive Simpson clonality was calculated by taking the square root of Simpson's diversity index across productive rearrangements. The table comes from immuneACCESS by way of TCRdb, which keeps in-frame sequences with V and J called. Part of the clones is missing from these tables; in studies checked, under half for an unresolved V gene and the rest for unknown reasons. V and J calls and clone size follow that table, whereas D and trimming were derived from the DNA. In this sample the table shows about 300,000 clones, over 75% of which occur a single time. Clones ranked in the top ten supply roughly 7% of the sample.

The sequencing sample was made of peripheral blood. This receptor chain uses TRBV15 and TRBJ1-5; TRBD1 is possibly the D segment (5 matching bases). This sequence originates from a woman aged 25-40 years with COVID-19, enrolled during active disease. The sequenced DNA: TGTGCCACCAGCGGAGGACAAAGCAATCAGCCCCAGCATTTT. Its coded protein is CATSGGQSNQPQHF.